This T cell receptor beta chain originates from a study of identical twins (dated by TCRdb to between 2015 and 2016). Regarding the complete study: The study deep-sequenced TCR alpha and beta repertoires from monozygotic twins, unrelated adults of various ages and cord blood to test whether fetal clonotypes persist. To rule out contamination, replicate twin experiments were performed at different times with different library preparation protocols.

Every donor in the study was a healthy Caucasian. Three pairs of female monozygotic twins, all aged roughly 18 to 29 years, were included in the twin cohort. CD4+ and CD8+ T cell populations were isolated with positive isolation kits from Invitrogen. The library was generated by 5' RACE. Instrument used: Illumina HiSeq 2000. Template switching introduced a universal primer binding site; the final cDNA contained a unique molecular identifier, enabling accurate counting of TCR cDNA molecules. First-strand cDNA for TCR alpha and beta chains was synthesized from specific primers in the conserved constant-segment region. To control for contamination, every cDNA library was double barcoded, receiving both a SMART-Mk sample barcode and Illumina barcodes. Two successive PCR steps introduced TruSeq adapter sequences along with Illumina sample barcodes. Sequencing of the TCR alpha and beta cDNA libraries was done on the Illumina HiSeq platform using custom primers. The authors' analysis ran thus. MiGEC was used to process raw reads and extract unique molecular identifiers, and MiXCR was used to find CDR3 positions. Recombination models were inferred per individual with the repgenHMM and IGoR tools using an EM algorithm. Shared clonotypes were analyzed with the tcR package in R, and sharing was normalized by the product of cloneset sizes. To study raw recombination free of thymic and clonal selection effects, out-of-frame nonproductive sequences were analyzed. TCRdb trimmed the raw reads at Q25, called clones with MiXCR and kept productive beta chains. Identical CDR3 proteins give one entry, which carries the most common genes and DNA. The V and J calls were not made by the authors but by TCRdb's processing. In all, the sample holds about 300,000 distinct CDR3 sequences, and about 12% of those were seen once. The top ten clonotypes cover approximately 7.9% of the sample.

This clonotype was recorded many times. What antigen it recognizes has not been identified. There are no base qualities to consult, and no much larger clone falls within one base. The CDR3, from cysteine to phenylalanine, totals 13 residues. Left in the record is the CDR3 DNA by itself, 39 bases read in frame from the first base. V loses 4 bases, J loses 2 bases, and the germline ends lie 7 bases apart. Paper-wide results and their limitations: Zero-insertion analyses could be partly confounded by invariant T cells such as MAIT and iNKT, though diverse VJ usage argued against such confounding for most clonotypes. Fewer insertions were carried by abundant cord blood beta clonotypes; a weaker similar trend was observed in young adult naive repertoires, while no such trend was observed in memory repertoires. The excess sharing between twins in beta out-of-frame sequences was weaker because fewer shared sequences reduced the signal-to-noise ratio. Compared with coincidental sharing between unrelated individuals, out-of-frame TCR alpha sequences shared between twins had an excess of sequences with low generation probability. Conclusions relied on cross-sectional statistical analysis, since the same donors could not be followed over many years. Out-of-frame TCR alpha sharing in monozygotic twins was systematically underestimated by recombination models, whereas sharing between unrelated individuals was in agreement with the recombination models.

These records were also assigned to another study, of yellow fever vaccine responses in identical twins. As described in the second report: The authors reported that the T cell response to vaccination in identical twins appeared partly convergent and partly personalized. Focusing on identical twins, the study followed the T cell clones that responded to the vaccine, and did so with precision.

The clonotype originates from a woman between 18 and 29 years old in good health. The chain is made from TRBV12-3 or TRBV12-4 and TRBJ2-3; the D gene is perhaps TRBD1 or TRBD2, as each covers 5 bases. Sequencing was carried out using CD8+ T cells sorted from blood. The DNA reads TGTGCCAGCAGTTCAGGGACCACAGATACGCAGTATTTT. It codes for CASSSGTTDTQYF.